This TCR beta chain was documented in a study of beta chain features in type 1 diabetes. Looking at the study overall: No age, gender or cell yield differences were seen between patients and healthy donors.

Purity of each sorted population was above 95%. Comments on this clone: Its antigen is unknown.

Study-level points and caveats: Lower insertion and higher deletion counts appeared at VDJ junctions in type 1 diabetes patients. Shortening that was moderate but significant affected the TCRB CDR3s of Type 1 diabetes patients in all four CD4+ subsets.

The CDR3 has 15 amino acids. Germline V gene sequence: CDR1 MNHEY, CDR2 SVGAGI. Trimming removed 7 bases from V and 3 bases from J; junction bases left unmatched: 12. Of the isolated RNA, all was reverse transcribed, and so the sequenced material was expressed TCRB transcripts. Generated by immunoSEQ multiplex PCR, the TCRdb table keeps only in-frame clones and is missing some. Among around 180,000 clones listed, 7.5% to 8.5% were seen once. The clonotype comes from a young man with type 1 diabetes. The chain employs TRBV6-5 and TRBJ2-7; 7 nucleotides line up with TRBD1. Sequenced material: central memory CD4+ T cells from blood. The CDR3 region has the DNA TGTGCCAGCATCGAACGGACAGGCTCACACTACGAGCAGTACTTC. Protein: CASIERTGSHYEQYF.